This T cell receptor (beta chain) was profiled in a study of blood T cell repertoires in COVID-19. TCRdb's table, derived via immunoSEQ multiplex PCR, lists solely in-frame clones and lacks some. The sample shows approximately 90,000 clones, around 79% of them seen only once. The germline gives CDR1 SGHNT, CDR2 YYREEE (reference sequence). Germline trimming cut 4 bases from V and 5 bases from J; bases unmatched to any gene: 18. The CDR3 is 17 amino acids. In this sample, this clone turned up a few times. This chain uses TRBV5-4 with TRBJ2-7; 7 bases align to TRBD1. The clonotype comes from a human donor in a cohort sampled during active COVID-19. Input material: peripheral blood. The CDR3 bases are TGTGCCAGCAGCGCCCAGACAGGGTCCGTTCTCCTGAACGAGCAGTACTTC. Translating it yields CASSAQTGSVLLNEQYF.